Detailed here is one T cell receptor (beta chain). Profiled with immunoSEQ multiplex PCR; TCRdb holds only in-frame clones, not every one. The data contain just over 150,000 clones, 93% of them seen just once; the ten biggest clones take up 2.4%. Trimming cost V 5 bases and J 2 bases; bases outside gene matches: 6. CDR3 length: 16 amino acids. Per germline, CDR1 MRHNA and CDR2 SNTAGT. This specimen belongs to a study of control samples from healthy donors and cancer patients. Sequencing was carried out using blood. The gene calls are TRBV6-4 and TRBJ2-3, with 11 bases matching TRBD2. The receptor comes from a man between 45 and 60 years old in good health. CDR3 sequence (DNA): TGTGCCAGCAGTCTACTAGCGGGAGTTTCCACAGATACGCAGTATTTT. Residues: CASSLLAGVSTDTQYF.